Presented here are 22 T cell receptor beta chains from one specimen sequenced in a study of human T cells and chemical hapten exposure. MiXCR was run by TCRdb on the RACE reads, yielding one entry per CDR3 protein. The table has around 300,000 distinct CDR3 sequences, approximately 7.5% seen once. Specified time point: pre-sensitization, week 0. Treatment denoted: therapeutic diphenylcyclopropenone sensitization with weekly scalp DPC. The sample here was whole blood, taken in connection with sensitization to the hapten diphenylcyclopropenone (DPC). These receptors were obtained from a man aged 18 to 29 with alopecia areata. Some clones in this sample may be carry-over from other donors' samples.

The chain combines TRBV27 with TRBJ1-1; tentative D call: TRBD1 (5 bases). Germline CDR1 MNHEY, CDR2 SMNVEV (reference sequence). Trimming left V 2 bases short and J 3 bases short, with 19 bases between. CDR3 length equals 17 residues. The CDR3 region is CASSLRGLRRGDTEAFF. DNA for the CDR3: TGTGCCAGCAGTTTAAGGGGCCTTAGGAGGGGTGACACTGAAGCTTTCTTT.

The rearrangement links TRBV20-1 to TRBJ2-5; the D gene is possibly TRBD1 (5 bases). The CDR3 length is 14 residues. The V gene lost 4 bases and the J gene lost 1 base, with 13 bases spanning the gap. Germline V lookup: CDR1 DFQATT, CDR2 SNEGSKA (reference sequence). CDR3: CSAMKGLAQETQYF. CDR3 in DNA: TGCAGTGCTATGAAGGGGCTGGCCCAAGAGACCCAGTACTTC.

The chain uses TRBV6-2 or TRBV6-3 and TRBJ2-5; perhaps TRBD2 as D (6 bases). V gave up 8 bases and J gave up 5 bases, with 18 bases separating them. The CDR3 runs to 14 residues. Per the germline V gene, CDR1 is MNHEY and CDR2 is SVGEGT. CDR3 coding DNA: TGTGCCAGCTGCCGTTATACGGGGGAGGAGACCCAGTACTTC. Amino acid sequence: CASCRYTGEETQYF.

The chain recombines TRBV5-1 with TRBJ2-5; no definite D call. Germline CDR1 and CDR2: SGHRS and YFSETQ. CDR3 size: 14 residues. Trimming pared 0 bases from V and 3 bases from J, leaving 9 bases between. This CDR3 reads CASSLETEEETQYF. CDR3 in DNA: TGCGCCAGCAGCTTGGAAACAGAAGAAGAGACCCAGTACTTC.

CDR3 in amino acids: CASSKGAGAQHDTQYF. The CDR3 nucleotides read TGTGCCAGCAGCAAAGGGGCAGGCGCGCAGCACGATACGCAGTATTTT. V usage is TRBV21-1 and J usage is TRBJ2-3; the table's D call, TRBD1, was not checked against the DNA. TRBV21-1 is shown as a pseudogene. CDR3 length: 16 amino acids.

This clonotype has a count of ten or more. The V and J genes are TRBV10-3 and TRBJ1-1; tentatively, D is TRBD1 (5 bases). V was shortened by 4 bases and J by 2 bases, with 17 bases between the two germline ends. CDR1 and CDR2 from the germline V gene are ENHRY and SYGVKD. The CDR3 contains 16 residues. CDR3 region: CAISASDNTFNTEAFF. The CDR3 DNA reads TGTGCCATCAGTGCCTCGGACAACACCTTTAACACTGAAGCTTTCTTT.

This chain joins TRBV7-2 and TRBJ2-1; 7 bases map to TRBD1. This CDR3 is 15 amino acids long. Trimming removed 4 bases from V and 3 bases from J; junction bases left unmatched: 6. The V gene's germline CDR1 is SGHTA and CDR2 FQGNSA. The CDR3 coding sequence is TGTGCCAGCAGCTCCGAGGGACAGAACTACAATGAGCAGTTCTTC. Translating gives CASSSEGQNYNEQFF.

This clonotype was observed a single time. The chain employs TRBV7-6 and TRBJ2-5, with D maybe TRBD2 (6 bases). The CDR3 spans 14 residues. Trimming shortened V by 4 bases and J by 2 bases, and 11 bases separated the two germline ends. Germline loops: CDR1 SGHVS, CDR2 FNYEAQ. The CDR3, as DNA: TGTGCCAGCAGCTCGGGACTTCCTCAAGAGACCCAGTACTTC. This encodes CASSSGLPQETQYF.

The gene calls are TRBV29-1 and TRBJ1-4, with TRBD1 matching over 10 bases. This CDR3 comprises 16 residues. Germline V gene lookup returns CDR1 SQVTM and CDR2 ANQGSEA. With V trimmed by 7 bases and J by 2 bases, 10 bases remained unmatched. In DNA, the CDR3 is TGCAGCGCAAGCCGGGACAGGGGATACACTAATGAAAAACTGTTTTTT. This encodes CSASRDRGYTNEKLFF. The full variable domain, its missing parts supplied by reference TRBV29-1 and TRBJ1-4, is SAVISQKPSRDICQRGTSLTIQCQVDSQVTMMFWYRQQPGQSLTLIATANQGSEATYESGFVIDKFPISRPNLTFSTLTVSNMSPEDSSIYLCSASRDRGYTNEKLFFGSGTQLSVL.

This clonotype was detected ten times or more. The rearrangement joins TRBV7-2 to TRBJ1-5; 10 bases match TRBD1. Per the germline V gene, CDR1 is SGHTA and CDR2 is FQGNSA. The CDR3 consists of 15 residues. V was clipped by 3 bases and J by 5 bases; unmatched bases: 4. CDR3 DNA: TGTGCCAGCAGCTTTATGACAGGGGGCGATCAGCCCCAGCATTTT. Protein product: CASSFMTGGDQPQHF.

Many counts were recorded for this clonotype. The V gene is TRBV20-1, the J gene TRBJ2-2, with TRBD1 identical over 11 bases. There are 14 residues in the CDR3. V shed 5 bases, J shed 3 bases, and the junction held 2 bases outside the gene matches. The germline V gene encodes CDR1 DFQATT and CDR2 SNEGSKA (reference sequence). The CDR3 bases are TGCAGTGCTGGACAGGGGGCGGACACCGGGGAGCTGTTTTTT. Its translation: CSAGQGADTGELFF.

V and J are TRBV12-5 and TRBJ1-5; D remains ambiguous. The CDR3 extends over 11 amino acids. V lost 5 bases and J lost 7, with 6 bases in between. The germline V gene encodes CDR1 LGHNT and CDR2 FRNRAP. CDR3 coding DNA: TGTGCTAGTGGTGGGCACCAGCCCCAGCATTTT. Encoded protein: CASGGHQPQHF.

This clonotype was seen only a few times. The rearrangement joins TRBV6-5 to TRBJ2-5; TRBD1 agrees at 8 bases. J was trimmed by 2 bases and V by 2 bases; bases with no gene match: 7. This CDR3 comprises 16 residues. CDR1 and CDR2 (germline): MNHEY, SVGAGI. In nucleotides, the CDR3 is TGTGCCAGCAGTTACAATTGGGACAGGACGCAAGAGACCCAGTACTTC. Translating gives CASSYNWDRTQETQYF.

This clonotype showed up many times. The chain employs TRBV7-9 and TRBJ1-3; 7 bases line up with TRBD1. The CDR3 consists of 14 residues. From germline, CDR1 is SEHNR and CDR2 FQNEAQ (reference sequence). Trimming took 5 bases from V and 4 from J; bases not matched to a gene: 5. In DNA, the CDR3 is TGTGCCAGCAGCCTACAGGGGAAGGGAAACACCATATATTTT. This codes for CASSLQGKGNTIYF.

The rearrangement uses TRBV11-2 and TRBJ1-1; maybe TRBD1 (6 bases). This CDR3 has 16 residues. Germline V CDR1 and CDR2: SGHAT, FQNNGV. V lost 7 bases and J 0 bases, leaving 18 bases between the germline ends. As DNA, the CDR3 is TGTGCCAGCACCCGGAGGAGGGGGGGCCTGAACACTGAAGCTTTCTTT. It codes for CASTRRRGGLNTEAFF.

This clonotype was found a few times. This chain uses TRBV7-3 with TRBJ1-1; perhaps TRBD1 as D (5 bases). The CDR3 covers 19 residues. Trimming removed 5 bases from V and 11 bases from J, with 36 bases in between. Looked up from germline, CDR1 is SGHTA and CDR2 is FQGTGA. DNA of the CDR3: TGTGCCAGCAGCCTAAGGTCCGGTGTGGGTCGCGCAACCGAACGGGGGGCTTTCTTT. Translating it yields CASSLRSGVGRATERGAFF.

This clonotype was detected a few times. V gene TRBV7-9 combines with J gene TRBJ2-2, with 9 bases identical to TRBD1. Germline CDR1 SEHNR, CDR2 FQNEAQ (reference sequence). The CDR3 length is 14 residues. Germline trimming cut 4 bases from V and 6 bases from J; bases unmatched to any gene: 3. CDR3 coding DNA: TGTGCCAGCAGCTGGCGGACAGGGGCCGGGGAGCTGTTTTTT. The encoded protein is CASSWRTGAGELFF.

This clonotype was observed a few times. This chain links TRBV12-3 or TRBV12-4 with TRBJ1-2, with D tentatively TRBD1 (5 bases). The CDR3 spans 14 residues. With 2 bases removed from V and 4 bases from J, the gap between germline ends came to 11 bases. CDR3: CASSLWAGPYGYTF. DNA of the CDR3: TGTGCCAGCAGTTTATGGGCGGGACCCTATGGCTACACCTTC.

This chain uses TRBV6-5 with TRBJ1-3; D might be TRBD1 (5 bases). The ends were cut back, 2 bases at V and 4 bases at J, with 24 bases in the middle. The germline V gene encodes CDR1 MNHEY and CDR2 SVGAGI. CDR3 length: 19 residues. For the CDR3, the DNA is TGTGCCAGCAGTTACCAGCAGTTTCAGGGTCGGCTACCCGGAAACACCATATATTTT. Protein: CASSYQQFQGRLPGNTIYF.

This clonotype was picked up a small number of times. This chain joins TRBV7-9 and TRBJ2-5; 8 nucleotides line up with TRBD1. V shed 4 bases, J shed 1 base, and the junction held 2 bases outside the gene matches. Germline-derived CDR1 and CDR2 are SEHNR and FQNEAQ (reference sequence). There are 14 residues in the CDR3. The CDR3 reads CASSYGQGQETQYF. The DNA of the CDR3 is TGTGCCAGCAGCTACGGACAGGGCCAAGAGACCCAGTACTTC.

The V and J genes are TRBV11-2 and TRBJ2-1, with TRBD2 matching over 10 bases. The CDR3 sequence is 16 residues long. Unmatched junction bases numbered 5, after V lost 0 bases and J lost 6 bases. Germline assignment: CDR1 SGHAT and CDR2 FQNNGV. The CDR3 sequence: CASSLELAGTANEQFF. CDR3 sequence (DNA): TGTGCCAGCAGCTTAGAACTAGCGGGGACGGCCAATGAGCAGTTCTTC.

This clonotype was counted only a few times. The CDR3 is CASSQARGSPLHF. The DNA for the CDR3 is TGTGCCAGCAGCCAAGCGAGGGGTTCACCCCTCCACTTT. The chain recombines TRBV3-1 with TRBJ1-6; perhaps TRBD1 as D (5 bases). V shed 1 base and J shed 9 bases, with 7 bases lying between them. Germline assignment: CDR1 LGHDT and CDR2 YNNKEL (reference sequence). The CDR3 covers 13 residues.